The clone carrying this T cell receptor (beta chain) was detected only a few times. This sample was included in a study of identical twins. This CDR3 is built from 14 residues. Unmatched junction bases numbered 13, after V lost 6 bases and J lost 9 bases. CDR1 KGHDR and CDR2 SFDVKD come from the germline V gene. TCRdb used MiXCR to reprocess the 5' RACE reads, holding one entry per CDR3 protein. The sample consists of about 920,000 distinct CDR3 sequences, roughly an eighth of them appearing once. The same data also went into a second study, on yellow fever vaccine responses in identical twins.

This chain joins TRBV24-1 and TRBJ2-7; 7 bases are a match to TRBD1. Sequencing input: PBMCs. The origin of this receptor is a woman under 30 in good health. CDR3 sequence (DNA): TGTGCCACCAGTAGCCGACAGGGCACTGACCGGCAGTACTTC. Its protein is CATSSRQGTDRQYF.